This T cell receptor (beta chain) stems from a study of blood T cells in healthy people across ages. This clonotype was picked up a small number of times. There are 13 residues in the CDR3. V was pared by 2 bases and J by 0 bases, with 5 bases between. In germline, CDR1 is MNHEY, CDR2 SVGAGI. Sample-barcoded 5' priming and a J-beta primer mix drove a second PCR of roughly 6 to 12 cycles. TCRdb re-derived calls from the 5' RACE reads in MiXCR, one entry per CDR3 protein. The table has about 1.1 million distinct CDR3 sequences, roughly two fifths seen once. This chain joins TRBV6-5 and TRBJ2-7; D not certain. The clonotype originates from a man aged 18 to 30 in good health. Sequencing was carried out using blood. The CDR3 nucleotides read TGTGCCAGCAGTTACCCTGACTCCTACGAGCAGTACTTC. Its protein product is CASSYPDSYEQYF.